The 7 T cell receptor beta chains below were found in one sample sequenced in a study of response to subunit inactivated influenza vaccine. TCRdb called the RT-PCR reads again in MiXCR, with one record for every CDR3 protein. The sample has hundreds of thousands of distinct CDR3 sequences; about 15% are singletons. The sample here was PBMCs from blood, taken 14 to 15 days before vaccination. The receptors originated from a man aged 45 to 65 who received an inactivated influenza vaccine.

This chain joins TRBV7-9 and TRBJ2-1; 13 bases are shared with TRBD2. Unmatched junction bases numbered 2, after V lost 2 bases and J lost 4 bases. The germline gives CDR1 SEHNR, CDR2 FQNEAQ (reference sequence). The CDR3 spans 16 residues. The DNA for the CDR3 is TGTGCCAGCAGCTTAACACTAGCGGGAGGGTACAATGAGCAGTTCTTC. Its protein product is CASSLTLAGGYNEQFF.

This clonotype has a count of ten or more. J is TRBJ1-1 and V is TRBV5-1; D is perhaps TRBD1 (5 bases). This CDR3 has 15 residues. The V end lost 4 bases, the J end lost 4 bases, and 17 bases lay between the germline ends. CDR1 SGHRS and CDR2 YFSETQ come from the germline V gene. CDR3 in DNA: TGCGCCAGCAGCAACCATATTCAGGGAGCCACTGAAGCTTTCTTT. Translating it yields CASSNHIQGATEAFF.

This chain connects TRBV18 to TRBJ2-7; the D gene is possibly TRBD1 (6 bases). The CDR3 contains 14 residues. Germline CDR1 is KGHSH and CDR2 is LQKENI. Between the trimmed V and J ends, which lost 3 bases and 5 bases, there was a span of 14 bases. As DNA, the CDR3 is TGTGCCAGCTCACCCCGGGCAGGGGAAAACGAGCAGTACTTC. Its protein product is CASSPRAGENEQYF.

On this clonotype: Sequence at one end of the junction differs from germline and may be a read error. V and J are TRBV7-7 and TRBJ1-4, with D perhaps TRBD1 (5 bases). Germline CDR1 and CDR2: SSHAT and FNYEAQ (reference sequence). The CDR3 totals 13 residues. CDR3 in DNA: TGTGCTAGCAGCTTAAGAGGGGAAGAAAAACTGTTTTTT. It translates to CASSLRGEEKLFF.

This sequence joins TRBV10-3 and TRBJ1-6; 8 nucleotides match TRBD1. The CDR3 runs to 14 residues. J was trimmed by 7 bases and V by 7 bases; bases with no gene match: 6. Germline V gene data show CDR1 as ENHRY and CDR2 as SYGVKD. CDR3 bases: TGTGCCATCACTACAGGGGGGTTGAATTCACCCCTCCACTTT. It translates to CAITTGGLNSPLHF.

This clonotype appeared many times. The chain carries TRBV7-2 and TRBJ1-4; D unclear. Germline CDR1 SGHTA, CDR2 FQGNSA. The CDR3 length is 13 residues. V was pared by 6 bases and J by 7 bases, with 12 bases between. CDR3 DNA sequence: TGTGCCAGCAGAGCCCCCGGCGTTGAAAAACTGTTTTTT. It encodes CASRAPGVEKLFF.

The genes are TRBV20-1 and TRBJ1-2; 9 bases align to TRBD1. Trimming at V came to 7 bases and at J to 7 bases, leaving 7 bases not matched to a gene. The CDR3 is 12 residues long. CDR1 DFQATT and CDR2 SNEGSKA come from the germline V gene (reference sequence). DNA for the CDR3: TGCAGTGACGAACAGGGGGCGCGTGGCTACACCTTC. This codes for CSDEQGARGYTF.